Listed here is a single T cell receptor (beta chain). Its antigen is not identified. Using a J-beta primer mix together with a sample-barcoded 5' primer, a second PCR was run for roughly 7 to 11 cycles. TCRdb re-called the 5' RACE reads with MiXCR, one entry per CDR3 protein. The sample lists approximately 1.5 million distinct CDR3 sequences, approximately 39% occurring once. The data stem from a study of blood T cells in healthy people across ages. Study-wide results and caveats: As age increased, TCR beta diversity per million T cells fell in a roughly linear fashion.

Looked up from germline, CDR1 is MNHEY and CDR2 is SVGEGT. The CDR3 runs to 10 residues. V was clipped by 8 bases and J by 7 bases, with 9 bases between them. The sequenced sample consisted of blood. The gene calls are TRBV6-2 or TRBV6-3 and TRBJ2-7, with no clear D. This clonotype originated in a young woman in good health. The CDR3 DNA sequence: TGTGCCAGCGGCTTCAATGAGCAGTACTTC. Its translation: CASGFNEQYF.